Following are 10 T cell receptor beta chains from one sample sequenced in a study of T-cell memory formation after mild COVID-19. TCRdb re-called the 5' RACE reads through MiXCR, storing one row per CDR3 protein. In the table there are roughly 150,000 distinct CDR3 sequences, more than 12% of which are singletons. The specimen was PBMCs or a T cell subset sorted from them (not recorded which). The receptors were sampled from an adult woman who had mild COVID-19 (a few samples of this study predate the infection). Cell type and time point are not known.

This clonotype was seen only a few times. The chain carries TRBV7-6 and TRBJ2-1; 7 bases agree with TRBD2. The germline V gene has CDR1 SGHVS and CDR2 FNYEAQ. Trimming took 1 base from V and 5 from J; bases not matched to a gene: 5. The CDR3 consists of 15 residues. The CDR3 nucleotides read TGTGCCAGCAGCTTAGGGGAGGGCCTTAACAATGAGCAGTTCTTC. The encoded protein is CASSLGEGLNNEQFF.

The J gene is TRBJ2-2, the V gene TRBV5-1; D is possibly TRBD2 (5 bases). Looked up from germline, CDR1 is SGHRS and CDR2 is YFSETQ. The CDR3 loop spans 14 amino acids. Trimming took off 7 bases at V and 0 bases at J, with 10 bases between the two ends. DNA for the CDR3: TGCGCCAGCTTAGAGGGCACGAACACCGGGGAGCTGTTTTTT. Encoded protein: CASLEGTNTGELFF.

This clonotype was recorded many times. CDR3 region: CASSLDTAGVYEQYF. DNA of the CDR3: TGCGCCAGCAGCTTAGACACGGCAGGCGTTTACGAGCAGTACTTC. V usage is TRBV5-1 and J usage is TRBJ2-7, with D unresolved. Germline lookup yields CDR1 SGHRS and CDR2 YFSETQ. Trimming shortened V by 2 bases and J by 4 bases, and 16 bases separated the two germline ends. The CDR3 length is 15 residues.

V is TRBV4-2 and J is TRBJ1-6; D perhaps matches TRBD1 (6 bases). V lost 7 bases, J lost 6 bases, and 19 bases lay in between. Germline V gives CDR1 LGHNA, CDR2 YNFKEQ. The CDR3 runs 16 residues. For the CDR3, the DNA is TGTGCCAGCACCTGGACCGTTGGAGGGGGTAATTCACCCCTCCACTTT. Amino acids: CASTWTVGGGNSPLHF.

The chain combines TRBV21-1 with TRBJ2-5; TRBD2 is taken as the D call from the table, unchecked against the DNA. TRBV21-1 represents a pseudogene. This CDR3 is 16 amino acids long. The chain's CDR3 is CASSLAGGTEWKTQYF. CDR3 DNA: TGTGCCAGCAGTCTAGCGGGAGGGACGGAGTGGAAGACCCAGTACTTC.

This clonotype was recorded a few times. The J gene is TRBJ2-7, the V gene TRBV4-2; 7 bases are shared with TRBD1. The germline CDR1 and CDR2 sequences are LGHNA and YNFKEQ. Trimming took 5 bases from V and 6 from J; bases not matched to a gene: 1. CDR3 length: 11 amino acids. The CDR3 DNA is TGTGCCAGCAGCTCAGGGGGCGAGCAGTACTTC. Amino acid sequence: CASSSGGEQYF.

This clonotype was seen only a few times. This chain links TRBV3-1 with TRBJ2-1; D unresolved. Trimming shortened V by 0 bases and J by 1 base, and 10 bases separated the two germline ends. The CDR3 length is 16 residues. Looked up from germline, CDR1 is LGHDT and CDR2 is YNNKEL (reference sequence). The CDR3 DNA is TGTGCCAGCAGCCAAGATCTGAGCGCGTCCTACAATGAGCAGTTCTTC. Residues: CASSQDLSASYNEQFF.

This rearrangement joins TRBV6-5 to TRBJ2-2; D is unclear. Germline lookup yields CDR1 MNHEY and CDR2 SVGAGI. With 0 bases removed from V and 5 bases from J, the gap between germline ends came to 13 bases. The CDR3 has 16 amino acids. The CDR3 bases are TGTGCCAGCAGTTACTCTGACCCTGGATGGACCGGGGAGCTGTTTTTT. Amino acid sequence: CASSYSDPGWTGELFF.

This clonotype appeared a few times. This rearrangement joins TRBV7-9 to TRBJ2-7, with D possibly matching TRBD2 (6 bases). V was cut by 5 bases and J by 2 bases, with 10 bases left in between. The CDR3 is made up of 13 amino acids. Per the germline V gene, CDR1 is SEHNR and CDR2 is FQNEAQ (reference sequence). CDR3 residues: CASSKSGAYEQYF. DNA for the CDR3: TGTGCCAGCAGCAAATCGGGGGCCTACGAGCAGTACTTC.

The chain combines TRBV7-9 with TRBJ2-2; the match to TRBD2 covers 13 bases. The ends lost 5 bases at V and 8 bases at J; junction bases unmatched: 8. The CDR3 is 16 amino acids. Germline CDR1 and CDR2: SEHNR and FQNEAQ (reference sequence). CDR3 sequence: CASSPRTSGSSGELFF. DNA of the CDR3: TGTGCCAGCAGCCCCCGGACTAGCGGGAGTTCTGGGGAGCTGTTTTTT.